One and the same sample provided the 23 T cell receptor beta chains below, sequenced in a study of technical replicates of blood from several donors. The protocol was immunoSEQ multiplex PCR, while the TCRdb copy is restricted to in-frame clones and leaves out a portion. Here the sample spans tens of thousands of clones, around nine tenths being singletons. Sequences were obtained from T cells isolated from PBMCs. Source of these receptors: a human donor in good health.

The chain recombines TRBV11-3 with TRBJ2-4, with 7 bases matching TRBD2. The CDR3 totals 13 residues. Germline trimming cut 3 bases from V and 9 bases from J; bases unmatched to any gene: 5. CDR1 is SGHNT and CDR2 is YENEEA in the germline V gene. CDR3 in DNA: TGTGCCAGCAGCTTCATCCGGGAGGCCATTCAGTACTTC. It codes for CASSFIREAIQYF.

The sample holds one count of this clone. The V gene is TRBV7-9, the J gene TRBJ2-3; TRBD1 is a possible D gene (5 bases). Germline lookup yields CDR1 SEHNR and CDR2 FQNEAQ (reference sequence). CDR3 size: 14 residues. The germline V and J ends were trimmed by 4 bases and 9 bases, with 17 bases remaining between them. This CDR3 is CASSSLRQTWTQYF. CDR3 DNA sequence: TGTGCCAGCAGCTCTCTCCGACAGACCTGGACGCAGTATTTT. Complete variable domain (other parts from reference TRBV7-9 and TRBJ2-3): DTGVSQNPRHKITKRGQNVTFRCDPISEHNRLYWYRQTLGQGPEFLTYFQNEAQLEKSRLLSDRFSAERPKGSFSTLEIQRTEQGDSAMYLCASSSLRQTWTQYFGPGTRLTVL.

This sequence joins TRBV11-2 and TRBJ1-1; no clear D gene. The germline gives CDR1 SGHAT, CDR2 FQNNGV. The CDR3 sequence is 13 residues long. Trimming cost V 5 bases and J 5 bases, with 12 bases left between them. The CDR3 region has the DNA TGTGCCAGCAGCATACTCGTTCGGACTGAAGCTTTCTTT. Protein product: CASSILVRTEAFF.

This clone showed up just a few times. Germline and junction disagree at one end, which may indicate a read error. J is TRBJ2-1 and V is TRBV7-9; 9 bases fit TRBD1. CDR1 and CDR2 from the germline V gene are SEHNR and FQNEAQ (reference sequence). There are 12 residues in the CDR3. The CDR3 loop is CASSFGGDRELF. The CDR3 region has the DNA TGTGCCAGCAGCTTCGGTGGGGACAGGGAGCTCTTC.

This clone came up once. The chain links TRBV10-3 to TRBJ1-4; 11 positions agree with TRBD1. CDR1 is ENHRY and CDR2 is SYGVKD in the germline V gene. J gave up 3 bases and V 5 bases, and 11 bases lay outside the gene matches. The CDR3 length is 18 residues. The CDR3 nucleotides are TGTGCCATCAGTCCCAATCGGGGACAGGGGGATTCTAATGAAAAACTGTTTTTT. Translated: CAISPNRGQGDSNEKLFF.

The rearrangement joins TRBV11-3 to TRBJ2-1; 9 positions agree with TRBD2. The CDR3 sequence is 16 residues long. Germline V CDR1 and CDR2: SGHNT, YENEEA. Germline trimming cut 3 bases from V and 0 bases from J; bases unmatched to any gene: 3. CDR3 region: CASSFGGGDSYNEQFF. CDR3 bases: TGTGCCAGCAGCTTCGGCGGGGGGGACTCCTACAATGAGCAGTTCTTC. The whole variable domain, filled in from reference TRBV11-3 and TRBJ2-1, reads EAGVVQSPRYKIIEKKQPVAFWCNPISGHNTLYWYLQNLGQGPELLIRYENEEAVDDSQLPKDRFSAERLKGVDSTLKIQPAELGDSAVYLCASSFGGGDSYNEQFFGPGTRLTVL.

The chain couples TRBV7-8 to TRBJ1-4; 7 bases are a match to TRBD1. In germline, CDR1 is SGHVS, CDR2 FQNEAQ. The V gene end was trimmed by 2 bases and the J gene end by 8 bases; junction bases not matched to a gene: 5. There are 14 residues in the CDR3. The CDR3 reads CASSLIGGNEKLFF. The CDR3 DNA follows: TGTGCCAGCAGCTTAATAGGGGGCAACGAAAAACTGTTTTTT.

This chain joins TRBV2 and TRBJ2-1, with D possibly TRBD1 on 6 matching bases. CDR1 SNHLY and CDR2 FYNNEI come from the germline V gene. CDR3 length: 13 amino acids. Between the trimmed V and J ends, which lost 6 bases and 5 bases, there was a span of 11 bases. The CDR3 nucleotides are TGTGCCAGCAGCCCGGACAGTCACAATGAGCAGTTCTTC. It codes for CASSPDSHNEQFF.

The V gene is TRBV30, the J gene TRBJ1-2, with a tentative D call TRBD1 (6 bases). The germline gives CDR1 GTSNPN, CDR2 SVGIG (reference sequence). CDR3 length equals 13 residues. The ends were cut back, 5 bases at V and 1 base at J, with 11 bases in the middle. The CDR3 DNA reads TGTGCCTGGGTAAAACAGGGTAACTATGGCTACACCTTC. Its protein is CAWVKQGNYGYTF.

This clone was observed a handful of times. The V gene is TRBV19, the J gene TRBJ2-7; 7 bases are shared with TRBD2. The CDR3 consists of 13 residues. CDR1 and CDR2 (germline): LNHDA, SQIVND (reference sequence). V was clipped by 6 bases and J by 3 bases; unmatched bases: 5. The CDR3 DNA reads as TGTGCCAGTAGCGCTGGGGGGGTCTACGAGCAGTACTTC. This gives the protein CASSAGGVYEQYF.

This chain links TRBV27 with TRBJ2-7, with 9 bases that match TRBD1. CDR1 and CDR2 from the germline V gene are MNHEY and SMNVEV (reference sequence). CDR3 length: 13 amino acids. Losses at the gene ends were 10 bases for V and 5 bases for J; bases not matched to a gene: 9. Here the CDR3 reads CATWTGAGHEQYF. The CDR3 region has the DNA TGTGCCACATGGACAGGGGCAGGCCACGAGCAGTACTTC.

This rearrangement joins TRBV21-1 to TRBJ1-1; TRBD1 was called by the table and not checked on the DNA. TRBV21-1 counts as a pseudogene. This CDR3 has 14 residues. In DNA form, the CDR3 reads TGTGCCAGCACGAAACAGGGGGCGGGAACTGAAGCTTTCTTT. Amino acids: CASTKQGAGTEAFF.

V gene TRBV2 combines with J gene TRBJ2-7, with 8 bases aligning to TRBD2. This CDR3 contains 12 residues. From germline, CDR1 is SNHLY and CDR2 FYNNEI. Trimming at V came to 8 bases and at J to 3 bases, leaving 3 bases not matched to a gene. The CDR3 is CASSRGVYEQYF. In nucleotides, the CDR3 is TGTGCCAGCTCGCGGGGGGTCTACGAGCAGTACTTC.

The rearrangement joins TRBV5-4 to TRBJ2-7, with D maybe TRBD2 (7 bases). From germline, CDR1 is SGHNT and CDR2 YYREEE (reference sequence). The CDR3 runs to 17 residues. Trimming removed 1 base from V and 0 bases from J, with 17 bases in between. CDR3 residues: CASSLFYRGAISYEQYF. The DNA for the CDR3 is TGTGCCAGCAGCTTGTTCTATCGGGGGGCGATCTCCTACGAGCAGTACTTC.

The chain links TRBV28 to TRBJ1-1; D uncertain. Germline assignment: CDR1 MDHEN and CDR2 SYDVKM. The CDR3 covers 14 residues. The V gene lost 6 bases and the J gene lost 5 bases, with 16 bases spanning the gap. CDR3 loop: CASSVVDGRTEAFF. CDR3 DNA sequence: TGTGCCAGCAGCGTGGTCGATGGCCGAACTGAAGCTTTCTTT.

CDR3: CASTAENYYEQYF. The CDR3 DNA is TGCGCCAGCACGGCAGAAAACTACTACGAGCAGTACTTC. This sequence joins TRBV5-1 and TRBJ2-7; D unresolved. Germline assignment: CDR1 SGHRS and CDR2 YFSETQ. CDR3 length equals 13 residues. V lost 6 bases and J 3 bases, leaving 13 bases between the germline ends.

The rearrangement joins TRBV25-1 to TRBJ2-1; TRBD2 agrees at 7 bases. J gave up 5 bases and V 8 bases, and 12 bases lay outside the gene matches. The CDR3 spans 15 residues. Germline-derived CDR1 and CDR2 are MGHDK and SYGVNS. CDR3 nucleotides: TGTGCCAGCTGCCCCCCAGGGCTAGCGGACAATGAGCAGTTCTTC. Translating it yields CASCPPGLADNEQFF.

The chain combines TRBV27 with TRBJ2-2; D perhaps matches TRBD1 (6 bases). V was trimmed by 5 bases and J by 4 bases, leaving 14 bases between them. CDR3 length equals 15 residues. Germline loops: CDR1 MNHEY, CDR2 SMNVEV (reference sequence). CDR3 amino acids: CASSGRGPGTGELFF. In nucleotides, the CDR3 is TGTGCCAGCAGTGGCAGGGGCCCGGGCACCGGGGAGCTGTTTTTT.

The chain is built from TRBV13 and TRBJ2-1, with D possibly being TRBD1 (6 bases). V lost 6 bases to trimming and J lost 6 bases, with 18 bases between them. CDR3 length equals 15 residues. CDR1 is PRHDT, CDR2 FYEKMQ, per germline (reference sequence). The CDR3 bases are TGTGCCAGCAGTGTGGGACAAACCCTAGGCAATGAGCAGTTCTTC. Its translation: CASSVGQTLGNEQFF.

The V call is TRBV2, the J call TRBJ2-7; D might be TRBD1 (6 bases). The CDR3 totals 15 residues. The germline CDR1 and CDR2 sequences are SNHLY and FYNNEI. V lost 0 bases to trimming and J lost 6 bases, with 15 bases between them. CDR3 residues: CASSEALPGHSEQYF. The CDR3 nucleotides read TGTGCCAGCAGTGAAGCGCTTCCGGGACACAGCGAGCAGTACTTC.

In this sample, this clone turned up once. The chain recombines TRBV6-5 with TRBJ1-5; D is possibly TRBD1 (5 bases). V was pared by 7 bases and J by 1 base, with 14 bases between. This CDR3 has 15 residues. Germline V gives CDR1 MNHEY, CDR2 SVGAGI. As DNA, the CDR3 is TGTGCCAGCACCCCCAGGGTTGGGAGCAATCAGCCCCAGCATTTT. Protein sequence: CASTPRVGSNQPQHF.

The chain joins TRBV19 to TRBJ1-1; no clear D. Trimming took off 2 bases at V and 8 bases at J, with 6 bases between the two ends. The CDR3 is made up of 11 amino acids. Looked up from germline, CDR1 is LNHDA and CDR2 is SQIVND (reference sequence). The CDR3 reads CASSINQEAFF. The CDR3 coding sequence is TGTGCCAGTAGTATAAACCAGGAAGCTTTCTTT.

The chain is built from TRBV9 and TRBJ1-3; D unresolved. Germline CDR1 reads SGDLS; CDR2 reads YYNGEE. The CDR3 is 14 amino acids. V lost 4 bases to trimming and J lost 2 bases, with 10 bases between them. CDR3 sequence: CASSTRGAGNTIYF. The CDR3 region has the DNA TGTGCCAGCAGCACCCGCGGGGCTGGAAACACCATATATTTT.